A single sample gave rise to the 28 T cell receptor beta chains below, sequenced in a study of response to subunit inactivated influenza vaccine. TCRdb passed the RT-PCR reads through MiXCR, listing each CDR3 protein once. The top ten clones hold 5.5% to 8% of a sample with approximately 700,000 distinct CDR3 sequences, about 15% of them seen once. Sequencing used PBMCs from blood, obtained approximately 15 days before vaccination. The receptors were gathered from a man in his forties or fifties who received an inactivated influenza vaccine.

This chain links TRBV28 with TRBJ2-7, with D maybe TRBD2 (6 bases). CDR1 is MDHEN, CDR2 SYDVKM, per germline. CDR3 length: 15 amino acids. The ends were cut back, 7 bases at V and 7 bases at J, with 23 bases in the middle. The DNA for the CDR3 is TGTGCCAGCACCTCTTTGACGGGAGAGGGTGTTGAGCAGTACTTC. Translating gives CASTSLTGEGVEQYF.

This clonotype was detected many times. The CDR3 reads CASSYSPGSLNSPLHF. CDR3 nucleotide sequence: TGCGCCAGCAGCTATTCTCCGGGGTCTCTCAATTCACCCCTCCACTTT. V is TRBV5-1 and J is TRBJ1-6; D not certain. This CDR3 region has 16 residues. In germline, CDR1 is SGHRS, CDR2 YFSETQ. V was shortened by 3 bases and J by 7 bases, with 17 bases between the two germline ends.

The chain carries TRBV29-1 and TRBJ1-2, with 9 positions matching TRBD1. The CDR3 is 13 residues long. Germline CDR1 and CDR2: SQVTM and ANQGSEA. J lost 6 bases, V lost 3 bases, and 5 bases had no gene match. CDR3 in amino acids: CSVEDRGWDGYTF. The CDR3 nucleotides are TGCAGCGTTGAGGACAGGGGCTGGGATGGCTACACCTTC.

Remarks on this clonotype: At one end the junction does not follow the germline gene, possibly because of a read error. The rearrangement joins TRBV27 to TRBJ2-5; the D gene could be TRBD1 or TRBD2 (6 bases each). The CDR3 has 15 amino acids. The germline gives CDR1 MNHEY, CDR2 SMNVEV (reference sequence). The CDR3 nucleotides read TGTGCCAGCAGTTCAGGGGCAGGGGAGGATGAGACCCGGTACTTC. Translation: CASSSGAGEDETRYF.

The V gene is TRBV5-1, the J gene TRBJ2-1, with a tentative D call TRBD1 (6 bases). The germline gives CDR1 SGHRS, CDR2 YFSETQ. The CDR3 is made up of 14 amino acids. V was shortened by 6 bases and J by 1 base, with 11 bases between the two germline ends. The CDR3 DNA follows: TGCGCCAGCACCCCGAGGGGGTCCTACAATGAGCAGTTCTTC. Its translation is CASTPRGSYNEQFF.

Here the CDR3 DNA reads TGTGCCAGCAGGAATGCCCTCGGGACCTCTGGGGCCAACGTCCTGACTTTC. It is translated as CASRNALGTSGANVLTF. The V and J genes are TRBV28 and TRBJ2-6; D may match TRBD1 or TRBD2 (5 bases each). The CDR3 consists of 17 residues. Trimming took 6 bases from V and 0 from J, leaving 15 bases between them. Germline CDR1 reads MDHEN; CDR2 reads SYDVKM.

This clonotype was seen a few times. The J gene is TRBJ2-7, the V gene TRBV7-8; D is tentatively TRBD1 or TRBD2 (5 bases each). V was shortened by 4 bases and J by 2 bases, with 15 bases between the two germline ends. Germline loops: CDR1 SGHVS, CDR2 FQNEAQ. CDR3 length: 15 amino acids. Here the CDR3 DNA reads TGTGCCAGCAGCTCGAACGGGGCCAACCCCTACGAGCAGTACTTC. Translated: CASSSNGANPYEQYF.

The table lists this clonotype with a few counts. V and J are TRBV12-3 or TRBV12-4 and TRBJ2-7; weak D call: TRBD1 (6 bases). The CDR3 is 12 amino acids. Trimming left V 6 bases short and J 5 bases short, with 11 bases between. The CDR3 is CASSQDRHEQYF. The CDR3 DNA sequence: TGTGCCAGCAGCCAGGACAGACACGAGCAGTACTTC.

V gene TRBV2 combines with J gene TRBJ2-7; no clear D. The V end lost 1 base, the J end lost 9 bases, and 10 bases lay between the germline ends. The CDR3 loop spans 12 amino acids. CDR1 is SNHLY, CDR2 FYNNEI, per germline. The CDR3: CASSEVVLSQYF. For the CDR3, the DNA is TGTGCCAGCAGTGAAGTCGTGCTTTCGCAGTACTTC.

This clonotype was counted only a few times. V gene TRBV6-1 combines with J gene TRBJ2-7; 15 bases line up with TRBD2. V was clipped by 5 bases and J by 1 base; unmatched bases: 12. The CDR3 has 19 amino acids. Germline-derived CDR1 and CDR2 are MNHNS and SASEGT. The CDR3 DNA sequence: TGTGCCAGCAGTCCTTCACCCGGGACTAGCGGGGGGTCGTCCTACGAGCAGTACTTC. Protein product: CASSPSPGTSGGSSYEQYF.

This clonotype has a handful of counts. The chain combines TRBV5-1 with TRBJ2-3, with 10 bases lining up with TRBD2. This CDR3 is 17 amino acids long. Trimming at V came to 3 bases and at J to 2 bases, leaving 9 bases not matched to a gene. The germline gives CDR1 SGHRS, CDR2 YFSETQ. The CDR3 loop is CASSSSLLAGDTDTQYF. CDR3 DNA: TGCGCCAGCAGCTCCTCCCTCCTAGCGGGGGACACAGATACGCAGTATTTT. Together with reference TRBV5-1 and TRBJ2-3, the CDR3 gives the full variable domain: KAGVTQTPRYLIKTRGQQVTLSCSPISGHRSVSWYQQTPGQGLQFLFEYFSETQRNKGNFPGRFSGRQFSNSRSEMNVSTLELGDSALYLCASSSSLLAGDTDTQYFGPGTRLTVL.

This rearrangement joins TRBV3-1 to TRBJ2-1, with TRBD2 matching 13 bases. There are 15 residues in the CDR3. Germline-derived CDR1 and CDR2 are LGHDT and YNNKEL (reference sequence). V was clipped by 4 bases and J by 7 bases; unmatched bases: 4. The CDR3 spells CASSRTSGRVNEQFF. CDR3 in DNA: TGTGCCAGCAGCCGAACTAGCGGGAGGGTAAATGAGCAGTTCTTC.

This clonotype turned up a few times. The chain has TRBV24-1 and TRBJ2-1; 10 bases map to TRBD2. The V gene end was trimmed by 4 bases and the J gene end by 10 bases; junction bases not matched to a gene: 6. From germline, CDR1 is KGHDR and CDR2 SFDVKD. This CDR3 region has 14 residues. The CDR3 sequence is CATSESGREKEQFF. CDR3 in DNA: TGTGCCACCAGTGAAAGCGGGAGGGAGAAGGAGCAGTTCTTC.

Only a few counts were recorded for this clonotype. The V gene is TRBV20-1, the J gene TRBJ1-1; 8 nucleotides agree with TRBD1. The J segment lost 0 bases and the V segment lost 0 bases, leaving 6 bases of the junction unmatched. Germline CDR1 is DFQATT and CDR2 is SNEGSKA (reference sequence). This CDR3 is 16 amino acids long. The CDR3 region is CSARDWTGLLNTEAFF. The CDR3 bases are TGCAGTGCTAGAGATTGGACAGGGTTATTGAACACTGAAGCTTTCTTT.

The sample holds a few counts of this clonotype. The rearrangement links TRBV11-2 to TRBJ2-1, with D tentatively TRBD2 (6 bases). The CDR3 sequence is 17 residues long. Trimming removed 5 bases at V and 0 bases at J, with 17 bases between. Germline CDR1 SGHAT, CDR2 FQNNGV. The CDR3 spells CASSHQGLPGSYNEQFF. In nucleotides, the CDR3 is TGTGCCAGCAGCCACCAGGGACTCCCGGGCTCCTACAATGAGCAGTTCTTC.

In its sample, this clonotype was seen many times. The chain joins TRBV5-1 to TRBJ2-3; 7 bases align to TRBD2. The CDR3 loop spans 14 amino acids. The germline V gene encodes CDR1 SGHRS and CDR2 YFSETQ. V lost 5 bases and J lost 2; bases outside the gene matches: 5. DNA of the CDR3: TGCGCCAGCAGGGGGGGGGTCTACACAGATACGCAGTATTTT. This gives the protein CASRGGVYTDTQYF.

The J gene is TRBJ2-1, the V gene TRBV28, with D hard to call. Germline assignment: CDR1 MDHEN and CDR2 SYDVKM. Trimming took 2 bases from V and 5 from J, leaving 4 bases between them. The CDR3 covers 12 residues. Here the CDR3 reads CASSLLNNEQFF. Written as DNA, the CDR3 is TGTGCCAGCAGTTTACTGAACAATGAGCAGTTCTTC. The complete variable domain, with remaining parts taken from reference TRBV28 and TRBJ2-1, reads DVKVTQSSRYLVKRTGEKVFLECVQDMDHENMFWYRQDPGLGLRLIYFSYDVKMKEKGDIPEGYSVSREKKERFSLILESASTNQTSMYLCASSLLNNEQFFGPGTRLTVL.

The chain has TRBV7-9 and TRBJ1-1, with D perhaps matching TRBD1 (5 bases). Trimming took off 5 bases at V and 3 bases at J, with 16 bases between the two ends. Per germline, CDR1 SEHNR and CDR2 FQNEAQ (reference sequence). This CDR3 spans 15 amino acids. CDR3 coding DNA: TGTGCCAGCAGCCCTAGACAGCTCCCGGACACTGAAGCTTTCTTT. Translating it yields CASSPRQLPDTEAFF.

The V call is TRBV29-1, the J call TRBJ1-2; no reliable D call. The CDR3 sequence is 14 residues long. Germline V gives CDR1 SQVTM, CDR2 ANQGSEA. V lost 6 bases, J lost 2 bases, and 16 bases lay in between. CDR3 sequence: CSVSVRFNNYGYTF. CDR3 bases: TGCAGCGTCTCAGTCAGATTTAACAACTATGGCTACACCTTC.

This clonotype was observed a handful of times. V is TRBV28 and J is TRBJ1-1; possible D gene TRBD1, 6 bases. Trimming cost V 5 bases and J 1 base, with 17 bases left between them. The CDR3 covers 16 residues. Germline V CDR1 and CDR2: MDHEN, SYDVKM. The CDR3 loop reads CASSAPRGGQNTEAFF. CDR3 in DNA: TGTGCCAGCAGTGCACCCCGGGGGGGACAGAACACTGAAGCTTTCTTT.

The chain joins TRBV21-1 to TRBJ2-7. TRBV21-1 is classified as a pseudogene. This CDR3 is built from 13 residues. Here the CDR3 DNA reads TGTGCCAGCAGCAAGGGTAGCTCCTACGAGCAGTACTTC. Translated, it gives CASSKGSSYEQYF.

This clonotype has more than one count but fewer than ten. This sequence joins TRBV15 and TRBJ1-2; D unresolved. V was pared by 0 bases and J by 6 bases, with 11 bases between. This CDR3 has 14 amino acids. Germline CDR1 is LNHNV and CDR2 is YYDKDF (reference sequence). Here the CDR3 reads CATSRDDPVDGYTF. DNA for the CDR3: TGTGCCACCAGCAGAGATGACCCCGTGGATGGCTACACCTTC.

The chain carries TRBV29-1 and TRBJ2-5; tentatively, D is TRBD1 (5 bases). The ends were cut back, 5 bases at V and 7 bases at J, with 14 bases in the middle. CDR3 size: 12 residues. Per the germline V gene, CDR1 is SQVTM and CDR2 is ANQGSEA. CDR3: CSVCPGSGTQYF. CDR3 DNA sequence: TGCAGCGTTTGCCCAGGGTCCGGGACCCAGTACTTC.

The chain's CDR3 is CSVALRPNQPQHF. The CDR3 bases are TGCAGCGTTGCCCTTCGTCCAAATCAGCCCCAGCATTTT. The chain carries TRBV29-1 and TRBJ1-5, with D hard to call. The CDR3 runs 13 residues. Trimming took 4 bases from V and 4 from J, leaving 11 bases between them. In germline, CDR1 is SQVTM, CDR2 ANQGSEA. Full variable domain (outside the CDR3, taken from reference TRBV29-1 and TRBJ1-5): SAVISQKPSRDICQRGTSLTIQCQVDSQVTMMFWYRQQPGQSLTLIATANQGSEATYESGFVIDKFPISRPNLTFSTLTVSNMSPEDSSIYLCSVALRPNQPQHFGDGTRLSIL.

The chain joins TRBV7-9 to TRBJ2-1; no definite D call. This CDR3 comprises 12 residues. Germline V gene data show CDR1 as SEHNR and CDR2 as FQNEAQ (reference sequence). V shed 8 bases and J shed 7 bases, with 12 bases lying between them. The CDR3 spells CASGPLMNEQFF. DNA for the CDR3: TGTGCCAGCGGACCGCTAATGAATGAGCAGTTCTTC.

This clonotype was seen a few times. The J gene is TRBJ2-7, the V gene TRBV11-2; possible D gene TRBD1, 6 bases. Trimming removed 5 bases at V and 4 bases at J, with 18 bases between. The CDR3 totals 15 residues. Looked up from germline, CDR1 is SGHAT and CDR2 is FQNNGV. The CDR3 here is CASSLSDRSSYEQYF. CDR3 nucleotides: TGTGCCAGCAGCCTTTCAGACAGGTCCTCTTACGAGCAGTACTTC.

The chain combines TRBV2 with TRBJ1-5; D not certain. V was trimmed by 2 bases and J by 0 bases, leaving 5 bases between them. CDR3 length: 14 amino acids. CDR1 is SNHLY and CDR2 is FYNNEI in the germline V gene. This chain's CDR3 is CASSELRSNQPQHF. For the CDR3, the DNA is TGTGCCAGCAGTGAACTGCGTAGCAATCAGCCCCAGCATTTT. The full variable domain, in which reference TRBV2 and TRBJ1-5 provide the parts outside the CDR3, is EPEVTQTPSHQVTQMGQEVILRCVPISNHLYFYWYRQILGQKVEFLVSFYNNEISEKSEIFDDQFSVERPDGSNFTLKIRSTKLEDSAMYFCASSELRSNQPQHFGDGTRLSIL.

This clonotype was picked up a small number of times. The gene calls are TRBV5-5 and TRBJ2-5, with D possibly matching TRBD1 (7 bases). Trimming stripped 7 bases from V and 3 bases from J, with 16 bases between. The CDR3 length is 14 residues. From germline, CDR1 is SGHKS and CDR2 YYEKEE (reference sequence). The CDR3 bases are TGTGCCAGCTCGTCCGCAGGGGGGAAAGAGACCCAGTACTTC. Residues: CASSSAGGKETQYF.